This TCR beta chain was recovered during a study of response to subunit inactivated influenza vaccine. Germline V CDR1 and CDR2: SEHNR, FQNEAQ (reference sequence). The CDR3 has 11 residues. V was cut by 5 bases and J by 10 bases, with 12 bases left in between. TCRdb called the RT-PCR reads again in MiXCR, with one record for every CDR3 protein. The sample has roughly 700,000 distinct CDR3 sequences; 14% are singletons. This specimen consisted of PBMCs from blood, obtained roughly 2 weeks before vaccination. The chain combines TRBV7-9 with TRBJ2-7; no reliable D call. The sequence was collected from a man aged 50-60 years who received an inactivated influenza vaccine. CDR3 in DNA: TGTGCCAGCAGCACAAACAAGGATCAGTACTTC. This encodes CASSTNKDQYF.